What follows are 10 T cell receptor beta chains derived from one specimen sequenced in a study of blood T cell repertoires in COVID-19 (TCRdb year 2020). Receptor amplification or capture employed the immunoSEQ multiplex PCR assay. TCRdb carries this immuneACCESS record with in-frame sequences only. Its versions omit some clonotypes, under half of them owing to an unresolved V gene in the studies checked, with the rest unexplained. The sample yields 150,000 to 200,000 clones; 65% to 85% were counted once. The ten top clones hold 8% to 9.5% of the sample. Sequencing input: peripheral blood. Receptors originate from an elderly woman with active or convalescent COVID-19.

Worth noting for this clone: Other DNA sequences from this sample encode an identical CDR3 as well. This chain links TRBV19 with TRBJ1-6, with TRBD1 matching 7 bases. V lost 1 base to trimming and J lost 7 bases; unmatched junction nucleotides: 4. This CDR3 is built from 15 residues. Germline V gene data show CDR1 as LNHDA and CDR2 as SQIVND (reference sequence). CDR3 loop: CASSIVAGGNSPLHF. The CDR3 coding sequence is TGTGCCAGTAGTATAGTGGCAGGGGGGAATTCACCCCTCCACTTT. The entire variable domain, with the rest obtained from reference TRBV19 and TRBJ1-6, is as follows: DGGITQSPKYLFRKEGQNVTLSCEQNLNHDAMYWYRQDPGQGLRLIYYSQIVNDFQKGDIAEGYSVSREKKESFPLTVTSAQKNPTAFYLCASSIVAGGNSPLHFGNGTRLTVT.

This sequence joins TRBV11-2 and TRBJ2-4; no reliable D call. Trimming took off 4 bases at V and 4 bases at J, with 14 bases between the two ends. CDR3 size: 15 residues. Germline V CDR1 and CDR2: SGHAT, FQNNGV. This CDR3 reads CASSYGSGAKNIQYF. The CDR3 nucleotides read TGTGCCAGCAGCTACGGCAGTGGAGCTAAAAACATTCAGTACTTC.

The chain has TRBV7-9 and TRBJ2-1; tentatively, D is TRBD2 (6 bases). This CDR3 spans 14 amino acids. V was pared by 3 bases and J by 3 bases, with 9 bases between. From germline, CDR1 is SEHNR and CDR2 FQNEAQ (reference sequence). CDR3 amino acids: CASSLEGNYNEQFF. The CDR3 DNA reads as TGTGCCAGCAGCTTGGAGGGGAACTACAATGAGCAGTTCTTC. Drawing the rest from reference TRBV7-9 and TRBJ2-1, the complete variable domain is DTGVSQNPRHKITKRGQNVTFRCDPISEHNRLYWYRQTLGQGPEFLTYFQNEAQLEKSRLLSDRFSAERPKGSFSTLEIQRTEQGDSAMYLCASSLEGNYNEQFFGPGTRLTVL.

The V gene is TRBV12-5, the J gene TRBJ2-7, with TRBD1 matching 9 bases. Trimming cost V 7 bases and J 3 bases; bases outside gene matches: 4. CDR3 length equals 13 residues. The germline V gene has CDR1 LGHNT and CDR2 FRNRAP. This CDR3 reads CASVRGQGYEQYF. In DNA form, the CDR3 reads TGTGCTAGTGTTAGGGGACAGGGCTACGAGCAGTACTTC. Combining the CDR3 with reference TRBV12-5 and TRBJ2-7 gives the whole variable domain DARVTQTPRHKVTEMGQEVTMRCQPILGHNTVFWYRQTMMQGLELLAYFRNRAPLDDSGMPKDRFSAEMPDATLATLKIQPSEPRDSAVYFCASVRGQGYEQYFGPGTRLTVT.

The chain combines TRBV11-2 with TRBJ1-1; D not resolved. The CDR3 extends over 12 amino acids. V dropped 1 base and J dropped 4 bases, with 4 bases sitting between them. Looked up from germline, CDR1 is SGHAT and CDR2 is FQNNGV. The CDR3 spells CASSLARTEAFF. The DNA for the CDR3 is TGTGCCAGCAGCTTAGCGCGCACTGAAGCTTTCTTT.

The CDR3: CASSLERREAFF. CDR3 sequence (DNA): TGTGCCAGCAGCTTGGAAAGGCGGGAAGCTTTCTTT. This sequence joins TRBV5-4 and TRBJ1-1; D gene ambiguous. The length of the CDR3 is 12 residues. Trimming removed 0 bases from V and 8 bases from J, with 8 bases in between. The germline V gene has CDR1 SGHNT and CDR2 YYREEE (reference sequence).

J is TRBJ1-4 and V is TRBV2; TRBD1 agrees at 7 bases. The CDR3 runs to 14 residues. The germline V gene has CDR1 SNHLY and CDR2 FYNNEI. V dropped 8 bases and J dropped 3; count of bases not matched to a gene: 6. CDR3 sequence: CASGRQGANEKLFF. In nucleotides, the CDR3 is TGTGCCAGCGGAAGACAGGGCGCTAATGAAAAACTGTTTTTT. Full variable domain (missing parts from reference TRBV2 and TRBJ1-4): EPEVTQTPSHQVTQMGQEVILRCVPISNHLYFYWYRQILGQKVEFLVSFYNNEISEKSEIFDDQFSVERPDGSNFTLKIRSTKLEDSAMYFCASGRQGANEKLFFGSGTQLSVL.

The chain has TRBV19 and TRBJ1-5; D may be TRBD1 (5 bases). V was pared by 3 bases and J by 1 base, with 16 bases between. The length of the CDR3 is 17 residues. The germline V gene encodes CDR1 LNHDA and CDR2 SQIVND (reference sequence). CDR3 DNA: TGTGCCAGTAGTATCCTAGGGGTACCCACCAGCAATCAGCCCCAGCATTTT. Its protein is CASSILGVPTSNQPQHF.

The chain uses TRBV10-1 and TRBJ1-5; no clear D gene. The CDR3 is made up of 12 amino acids. V shed 6 bases and J shed 0 bases, with 3 bases lying between them. The V gene's germline CDR1 is WNHNN and CDR2 SYGVQD (reference sequence). The CDR3 nucleotides are TGCGCCAGCAGACATAGCAATCAGCCCCAGCATTTT. Its protein is CASRHSNQPQHF.

The CDR3 nucleotides read TGTGCCACCAGTGATTCGACAGGGGTGAGTGGCTACACCTTC. The encoded protein is CATSDSTGVSGYTF. This chain joins TRBV24-1 and TRBJ1-2, with TRBD1 matching over 8 bases. V trimming: 2 bases; J trimming: 7 bases; junction bases outside the gene matches: 5. Germline V lookup: CDR1 KGHDR, CDR2 SFDVKD. The CDR3 spans 14 residues.